By share of the sample, the clone carrying this TCR beta chain is large (0.1 to 1%). Its target is not known. Assay used: immunoSEQ multiplex PCR; TCRdb lists only in-frame clones, some missing. The repertoire consists of 800 to 900 clones, with 20% to 25% occurring once and the leading ten covering about 13%. This entry is derived from a study of T cells in localized non-small cell lung cancer. V was clipped by 1 base and J by 2 bases, with 18 bases between them. In germline, CDR1 is MGHRA, CDR2 YSYEKL. This CDR3 is 17 amino acids long. General observations from the study: Sequencing involved a lone tumor region, leaving heterogeneity possible. Measurement of T cell clonality placed uninvolved adjacent lung highest, above the level in tumor. Adjacent lung was found to contain a median roughly 60 of the top 100 tumor clones.

The receptor was derived from a man aged 40 to 69 with stage I squamous cell lung carcinoma. The chain uses TRBV4-1 and TRBJ2-7; perhaps TRBD1 as D (6 bases). The sample here was lung tumor tissue, taken before any cancer treatment. DNA of the CDR3: TGCGCCAGCAGCCAAGGCCTAGGGGGTTCCTTCACCTACGAGCAGTACTTC. This sequence encodes CASSQGLGGSFTYEQYF.